What follows are 5 T cell receptor beta chains derived from one specimen sequenced in a study of identical twins. TCRdb reanalysed the 5' RACE reads using MiXCR and keeps one entry per CDR3 protein. The sample shows around 480,000 distinct CDR3 sequences, approximately 15% of them seen only once. This sample was shared with a second study, whose subject was yellow fever vaccine responses in identical twins.

The sequenced material came from CD4+ T cells sorted from blood. The receptors stem from a woman aged 18-29 years in good health.

CDR3 sequence reads: CASRYRDGDGYEQYF. CDR3 DNA sequence: TGTGCCAGCAGATACCGGGACGGAGATGGGTACGAGCAGTACTTC. This chain connects TRBV12-3 or TRBV12-4 to TRBJ2-7; the D gene could be TRBD1 or TRBD2 (5 bases each). The length of the CDR3 is 15 residues. Trimming left V 6 bases short and J 4 bases short, with 19 bases between.

A few counts support this clonotype. The chain uses TRBV6-1 and TRBJ2-7; tentatively, D is TRBD2 (6 bases). The CDR3 has 14 amino acids. Trimming pared 6 bases from V and 4 bases from J, leaving 16 bases between. Per germline, CDR1 MNHNS and CDR2 SASEGT. CDR3 coding DNA: TGTGCCAGCAGCCTAGCGTCTCCACCTTACGAGCAGTACTTC. This sequence encodes CASSLASPPYEQYF.

The CDR3 region has the DNA TGTGCCAGCAGCGACCGGGAGAGAACCGGGGAGCTGTTTTTT. Its translation is CASSDRERTGELFF. V and J are TRBV3-1 and TRBJ2-2, with D perhaps TRBD2 (6 bases). With 5 bases removed from V and 5 bases from J, the gap between germline ends came to 12 bases. This CDR3 comprises 14 residues. Germline V gene data show CDR1 as LGHDT and CDR2 as YNNKEL (reference sequence).

This clonotype was detected a few times. The J gene is TRBJ2-1, the V gene TRBV2, with 11 positions matching TRBD1. The CDR3 consists of 14 residues. The J segment lost 7 bases and the V segment lost 6 bases, leaving 5 bases of the junction unmatched. Looked up from germline, CDR1 is SNHLY and CDR2 is FYNNEI. The CDR3 here is CASRGTGGINEQFF. CDR3 DNA: TGTGCCAGCAGGGGGACAGGGGGTATAAATGAGCAGTTCTTC.

The chain links TRBV20-1 to TRBJ2-7, with D unresolved. Trimming removed 8 bases from V and 4 bases from J, with 18 bases in between. CDR1 DFQATT and CDR2 SNEGSKA come from the germline V gene (reference sequence). The CDR3 extends over 13 amino acids. The CDR3 bases are TGCAGTATCCGACCCGAAGGACCTTACGAGCAGTACTTC. It translates to CSIRPEGPYEQYF.